These 26 T cell receptor beta chains came from one sample sequenced in a study of regulatory T cells in long-lasting Graves disease. Time point: persistent/refractory GD, antithyroid drugs over 5 years with positive TRAb. PBMC-extracted RNA yielded the TCR library. To make TCR beta libraries, researchers used iRepertoire HTBI primers and Arm-PCR of CDR3 regions. MiXCR, applied by TCRdb to the multiplex PCR reads, yields one record per CDR3 protein. Among about 340,000 distinct CDR3 sequences listed, around 20% were seen once. The starting material was peripheral blood mononuclear cells (PBMCs), obtained when the disease was refractory, from a patient treated with antithyroid drugs. All receptors come from a female donor with Graves disease.

This chain uses TRBV4-1 with TRBJ2-7, with D unclear. The CDR3 contains 13 residues. Germline values: CDR1 MGHRA, CDR2 YSYEKL. V was cut by 0 bases and J by 2 bases, with 5 bases left in between. The CDR3 region is CASSQDWAYEQYF. The CDR3 coding sequence is TGCGCCAGCAGCCAAGATTGGGCCTACGAGCAGTACTTC.

This clonotype was seen ten or more times. V usage is TRBV3-1 and J usage is TRBJ1-2; a weak D match, TRBD1 (6 bases). The V gene lost 1 base and the J gene lost 4 bases, with 13 bases spanning the gap. The CDR3 consists of 15 residues. Germline CDR1 reads LGHDT; CDR2 reads YNNKEL (reference sequence). CDR3 sequence (DNA): TGTGCCAGCAGCCAAGGGGGGCCACAGGGCTATGGCTACACCTTC. Protein product: CASSQGGPQGYGYTF. Together with reference TRBV3-1 and TRBJ1-2, the CDR3 gives the full variable domain: DTAVSQTPKYLVTQMGNDKSIKCEQNLGHDTMYWYKQDSKKFLKIMFSYNNKELIINETVPNRFSPKSPDKAHLNLHINSLELGDSAVYFCASSQGGPQGYGYTFGSGTRLTVV.

Notes on this clonotype: At one end, the junction sequence differs from germline, possibly due to a read error. The chain joins TRBV7-9 to TRBJ1-5, with D unclear. From germline, CDR1 is SEHNR and CDR2 FQNEAQ (reference sequence). CDR3 length: 12 amino acids. The CDR3, as DNA: TGTGCCAGCAGCTCAACAGAGCAGCCCCGGCATTTT. This gives the protein CASSSTEQPRHF.

This clonotype was seen at least ten times. This chain joins TRBV20-1 and TRBJ1-5, with D possibly being TRBD1 (6 bases). CDR1 is DFQATT, CDR2 SNEGSKA, per germline (reference sequence). This CDR3 is 16 amino acids long. Trimming shortened V by 4 bases and J by 0 bases, and 16 bases separated the two germline ends. The CDR3 nucleotides are TGCAGTGCTAACCCCGGGGGGCGGACTAGCAATCAGCCCCAGCATTTT. Translation: CSANPGGRTSNQPQHF.

This clonotype appeared many times. This sequence joins TRBV6-5 and TRBJ2-5; 10 bases map to TRBD2. Germline V CDR1 and CDR2: MNHEY, SVGAGI. V lost 0 bases and J lost 2; bases outside the gene matches: 12. This CDR3 spans 19 amino acids. CDR3 sequence reads: CASSYSWLAGVRKQETQYF. CDR3 coding DNA: TGTGCCAGCAGTTACTCGTGGCTAGCGGGAGTACGAAAACAAGAGACCCAGTACTTC.

The rearrangement uses TRBV10-2 and TRBJ1-3, with a weak D call TRBD1 (5 bases). V was clipped by 5 bases and J by 3 bases, with 11 bases between them. The CDR3 is made up of 14 amino acids. The V gene's germline CDR1 is WSHSY and CDR2 SAAADI. The CDR3 spells CASSPGPNGNTIYF. In DNA form, the CDR3 reads TGCGCCAGCAGTCCGGGACCGAATGGAAACACCATATATTTT.

The chain is built from TRBV5-1 and TRBJ1-1; D remains unclear. The germline V gene has CDR1 SGHRS and CDR2 YFSETQ. The CDR3 sequence is 13 residues long. Trimming pared 6 bases from V and 0 bases from J, leaving 9 bases between. CDR3 nucleotide sequence: TGCGCCAGCAAAGAAGCGGTGAACACTGAAGCTTTCTTT. Amino acid sequence: CASKEAVNTEAFF.

This clonotype was seen repeatedly, ten times or more. This chain connects TRBV28 to TRBJ1-3; D is unresolved. The germline V gene has CDR1 MDHEN and CDR2 SYDVKM. The ends were cut back, 4 bases at V and 0 bases at J, with 7 bases in the middle. This CDR3 contains 14 residues. The CDR3 is CASSSRDSGNTIYF. The CDR3 DNA is TGTGCCAGCAGTTCCCGGGACTCTGGAAACACCATATATTTT. Filled out from reference TRBV28 and TRBJ1-3, the complete variable domain reads DVKVTQSSRYLVKRTGEKVFLECVQDMDHENMFWYRQDPGLGLRLIYFSYDVKMKEKGDIPEGYSVSREKKERFSLILESASTNQTSMYLCASSSRDSGNTIYFGEGSWLTVV.

Many counts were recorded for this clonotype. The chain employs TRBV5-1 and TRBJ2-6, with 11 bases matching TRBD2. The CDR3 sequence is 18 residues long. Germline V lookup: CDR1 SGHRS, CDR2 YFSETQ. J lost 0 bases, V lost 5 bases, and 7 bases had no gene match. CDR3 nucleotide sequence: TGCGCCAGCAGTGACTCTAGCGGGGGGAGCTCTGGGGCCAACGTCCTGACTTTC. It codes for CASSDSSGGSSGANVLTF.

In the case of this clonotype: One end of the junction is discordant with germline, which a read error may explain. V usage is TRBV7-8 and J usage is TRBJ2-1; 9 nucleotides match TRBD1. CDR3 size: 16 residues. CDR1 and CDR2 from the germline V gene are SGHVS and FQNEAQ. The CDR3 spells CASSGPDRGRYNKQFF. CDR3 in DNA: TGTGCCAGCAGCGGACCGGACAGGGGTCGATACAATAAGCAGTTCTTC.

As regards this clonotype: A single base separates this from a much larger clone, so it may be a read error. The chain carries TRBV20-1 and TRBJ1-2; maybe TRBD1 (5 bases). Germline-derived CDR1 and CDR2 are DFQATT and SNEGSKA (reference sequence). The CDR3 totals 13 residues. CDR3 nucleotides: TGCAGTGCTAGAGAGGACATTAACTATGGCTGCACCTTC. As protein: CSAREDINYGCTF.

This clonotype was counted at least ten times. The chain carries TRBV12-3 or TRBV12-4 and TRBJ2-7, with D perhaps matching TRBD1 (6 bases). The length of the CDR3 is 15 residues. V lost 6 bases and J lost 4, with 19 bases in between. The CDR3 DNA follows: TGTGCCAGCAGCGACCACGCCGGGACACTTTACGAGCAGTACTTC. This translates into CASSDHAGTLYEQYF.

This clonotype came up many times. The rearrangement links TRBV12-3 or TRBV12-4 to TRBJ2-7, with 9 bases lining up with TRBD2. V lost 1 base and J lost 6; bases outside the gene matches: 7. The CDR3 length is 15 residues. CDR3 in DNA: TGTGCCAGCAGTTTAGGGAATAGCGGGAGTCTCGAGCAGTACTTC. Amino acids: CASSLGNSGSLEQYF.

This clonotype was counted only a few times. J is TRBJ1-5 and V is TRBV5-6, with 9 positions matching TRBD1. V dropped 2 bases and J dropped 7; count of bases not matched to a gene: 7. CDR3 length: 15 residues. Germline V CDR1 and CDR2: SGHDT, YYEEEE. The DNA for the CDR3 is TGTGCCAGCAGCTTCTGGGACAGGGTGGAACAGCCCCAGCATTTT. Protein sequence: CASSFWDRVEQPQHF.

J is TRBJ1-6 and V is TRBV5-1; 7 bases agree with TRBD1. The CDR3 loop spans 15 amino acids. V shed 4 bases, J shed 6 bases, and the junction held 7 bases outside the gene matches. Germline V gives CDR1 SGHRS, CDR2 YFSETQ. The CDR3 sequence is CASSLRQGGNSPLHF. The CDR3 region has the DNA TGCGCCAGCAGCCTCCGACAGGGAGGTAATTCACCCCTCCACTTT.

The chain uses TRBV7-6 and TRBJ1-3; a possible D gene is TRBD1 (6 bases). Germline V CDR1 and CDR2: SGHVS, FNYEAQ. V lost 5 bases to trimming and J lost 9 bases, with 23 bases between them. The CDR3 is made up of 16 amino acids. The CDR3 DNA is TGTGCCAGCAGCATACAGGGAGGCGACGATGGTGGCACCATATATTTT. Translating gives CASSIQGGDDGGTIYF.

The chain joins TRBV2 to TRBJ2-7, with 12 nucleotides matching TRBD2. The CDR3 is 13 amino acids. The junction had 4 bases not matched to a gene; V was cut back by 6 bases and J by 7 bases. Germline V gene sequence: CDR1 SNHLY, CDR2 FYNNEI. CDR3 residues: CASSRLAGVEQYF. In nucleotides, the CDR3 is TGTGCCAGCAGCCGACTAGCGGGAGTGGAGCAGTACTTC. The whole variable domain, filled in from reference TRBV2 and TRBJ2-7, reads EPEVTQTPSHQVTQMGQEVILRCVPISNHLYFYWYRQILGQKVEFLVSFYNNEISEKSEIFDDQFSVERPDGSNFTLKIRSTKLEDSAMYFCASSRLAGVEQYFGPGTRLTVT.

At least ten counts were recorded for this clonotype. The gene calls are TRBV29-1 and TRBJ1-2, with 7 bases fitting TRBD1. Unmatched junction bases numbered 7, after V lost 5 bases and J lost 4 bases. Germline CDR1 is SQVTM and CDR2 is ANQGSEA. This CDR3 is 13 amino acids long. CDR3 coding DNA: TGCAGCGTTACAAGAGGGGGCGGCTATGGCTACACCTTC. This encodes CSVTRGGGYGYTF. The full variable domain, completed using reference TRBV29-1 and TRBJ1-2, is SAVISQKPSRDICQRGTSLTIQCQVDSQVTMMFWYRQQPGQSLTLIATANQGSEATYESGFVIDKFPISRPNLTFSTLTVSNMSPEDSSIYLCSVTRGGGYGYTFGSGTRLTVV.

Only a few counts were recorded for this clonotype. Here the CDR3 reads CASSDAKQGTAVNSPLHF. The CDR3 region has the DNA TGTGCCAGCAGTGACGCCAAACAGGGGACGGCCGTGAATTCACCCCTCCACTTT. V and J are TRBV6-1 and TRBJ1-6; TRBD1 matches at 7 bases. J gave up 7 bases and V 3 bases, and 15 bases lay outside the gene matches. Germline assignment: CDR1 MNHNS and CDR2 SASEGT. This CDR3 contains 18 residues.

The rearrangement joins TRBV6-2 or TRBV6-3 to TRBJ2-4; 8 nucleotides line up with TRBD2. V was clipped by 4 bases and J by 1 base; unmatched bases: 9. The CDR3 is made up of 17 amino acids. Germline CDR1 reads MNHEY; CDR2 reads SVGEGT. Written as DNA, the CDR3 is TGTGCCAGCAGTTGGAAGAGCGGGAGAGGGGCCAAAAACATTCAGTACTTC. It translates to CASSWKSGRGAKNIQYF.

In this sample, this clonotype turned up many times. The chain is built from TRBV6-2 or TRBV6-3 and TRBJ1-2; TRBD1 matches 7 bases. Trimming took 0 bases from V and 4 from J; bases not matched to a gene: 8. The V gene's germline CDR1 is MNHEY and CDR2 SVGEGT. This CDR3 has 16 residues. CDR3 bases: TGTGCCAGCAGTTACTCTAGAGGGGGCGCGTTCTATGGCTACACCTTC. Translation: CASSYSRGGAFYGYTF.

This clonotype was seen only a few times. This CDR3 is CASRPGGDQPQHF. The CDR3 DNA reads TGTGCCAGTAGACCCGGGGGCGATCAGCCCCAGCATTTT. The chain is built from TRBV19 and TRBJ1-5, with D perhaps TRBD1 (6 bases). The CDR3 runs 13 residues. The germline V gene encodes CDR1 LNHDA and CDR2 SQIVND (reference sequence). Trimming stripped 6 bases from V and 5 bases from J, with 11 bases between.

In this sample, this clonotype turned up a few times. This chain joins TRBV12-3 or TRBV12-4 and TRBJ1-1; D is unresolved. V was trimmed by 3 bases and J by 14 bases, leaving 16 bases between them. The CDR3 covers 12 residues. In nucleotides, the CDR3 is TGTGCCAGCAGTTTCGGATCTCAGGTCTGGTTCTTT. The encoded protein is CASSFGSQVWFF.

The chain combines TRBV19 with TRBJ2-5, with D perhaps TRBD2 (6 bases). Trimming pared 7 bases from V and 8 bases from J, leaving 20 bases between. There are 14 residues in the CDR3. Germline assignment: CDR1 LNHDA and CDR2 SQIVND (reference sequence). The CDR3 region has the DNA TGTGCCAGTACTCCGGGACCCAAGGGAGGAACCCAGTACTTC. Translated: CASTPGPKGGTQYF.

This clonotype was detected many times. This rearrangement joins TRBV18 to TRBJ2-5, with unresolved D. This CDR3 spans 12 amino acids. V was trimmed by 8 bases and J by 1 base, leaving 8 bases between them. Germline lookup yields CDR1 KGHSH and CDR2 LQKENI. The CDR3 loop is CASSPGQETQYF. The CDR3, as DNA: TGTGCCAGCAGCCCTGGCCAAGAGACCCAGTACTTC. Full variable domain (rest looked up from reference TRBV18 and TRBJ2-5): NAGVMQNPRHLVRRRGQEARLRCSPMKGHSHVYWYRQLPEEGLKFMVYLQKENIIDESGMPKERFSAEFPKEGPSILRIQQVVRGDSAAYFCASSPGQETQYFGPGTRLLVL.

This clonotype appeared many times. The genes are TRBV11-3 and TRBJ1-1; D perhaps matches TRBD1 (5 bases). Germline values: CDR1 SGHNT, CDR2 YENEEA. V was clipped by 4 bases and J by 3 bases, with 12 bases between them. The CDR3 contains 14 residues. The CDR3 is CASSSRGSDTEAFF. In nucleotides, the CDR3 is TGTGCCAGCAGCTCCCGGGGGTCAGACACTGAAGCTTTCTTT.